Presented here are 30 T cell receptor beta chains from one specimen sequenced in a study of blood T cell repertoires in COVID-19. TCRdb keeps only in-frame clones here, not all; method: immunoSEQ multiplex PCR. This table holds about 280,000 clones, almost 90% found once. The sample taken for sequencing was PBMCs or T cells enriched from blood (not recorded which). The receptors originated from a woman younger than 30 with acute COVID-19.

This clone has a single count. The chain couples TRBV7-2 to TRBJ1-3; 10 bases are a match to TRBD1. This CDR3 spans 17 amino acids. The V and J ends lost 2 bases and 1 base, in that order; junction bases with no gene match: 5. Germline CDR1 SGHTA, CDR2 FQGNSA. In DNA form, the CDR3 reads TGTGCCAGCAGCTTACGCGACAGGGGGCGATCTGGAAACACCATATATTTT. Encoded protein: CASSLRDRGRSGNTIYF.

The sample holds one count of this clone. The V gene is TRBV29-1, the J gene TRBJ2-2; D remains ambiguous. In germline, CDR1 is SQVTM, CDR2 ANQGSEA. The CDR3 runs to 11 residues. The V end lost 7 bases, the J end lost 5 bases, and 8 bases lay between the germline ends. The CDR3 bases are TGCAGCGCCCCCCTAACCGGGGAGCTGTTTTTT. Protein: CSAPLTGELFF.

The V gene is TRBV28, the J gene TRBJ2-3, with 11 bases lining up with TRBD2. Germline CDR1 MDHEN, CDR2 SYDVKM. CDR3 length: 17 amino acids. Losses at the gene ends were 4 bases for V and 4 bases for J; bases not matched to a gene: 10. CDR3 loop: CASSSGRLAGGADTQYF. CDR3 DNA: TGTGCCAGCAGTTCCGGCAGGCTAGCGGGAGGTGCAGATACGCAGTATTTT.

The genes are TRBV3-1 (or the pseudogene TRBV3-2) and TRBJ1-6, with D maybe TRBD1 (6 bases). Trimming shortened V by 0 bases and J by 8 bases, and 11 bases separated the two germline ends. Germline CDR1 LGHDT, CDR2 YNNKEL (reference sequence). CDR3 length equals 15 residues. CDR3 coding DNA: TGTGCCAGCAGCCAAGATTTGCAGGGGCATTCACCCCTCCACTTT. Its protein product is CASSQDLQGHSPLHF.

On this clone itself: One junction end does not reproduce the germline sequence, and a read error may be involved. V is TRBV2 and J is TRBJ1-2; perhaps TRBD1 as D (6 bases). This CDR3 contains 15 residues. The germline V gene has CDR1 SNHLY and CDR2 FYNNEI. The DNA for the CDR3 is TGTGCCAGCAGCGCCCGGACAGAATACTGGCGTGGCTACACCTTT. This sequence encodes CASSARTEYWRGYTF.

The chain employs TRBV27 and TRBJ2-3; no clear D. V lost 0 bases and J 6 bases, leaving 7 bases between the germline ends. The CDR3 is made up of 13 amino acids. CDR1 and CDR2 from the germline V gene are MNHEY and SMNVEV (reference sequence). CDR3 protein: CASSLSFADTQYF. CDR3 nucleotide sequence: TGTGCCAGCAGTTTATCGTTCGCGGATACGCAGTATTTT.

V and J are TRBV5-4 and TRBJ2-7, with a weak D call TRBD1 (6 bases). The CDR3 has 14 residues. Trimming removed 3 bases at V and 0 bases at J, with 10 bases between. Germline CDR1 and CDR2: SGHNT and YYREEE (reference sequence). CDR3 sequence reads: CASSYTGSSYEQYF. CDR3 sequence (DNA): TGTGCCAGCAGCTACACAGGGAGCTCCTACGAGCAGTACTTC.

The J gene is TRBJ2-7, the V gene TRBV5-1; TRBD2 is a possible D gene (6 bases). CDR3 length: 14 amino acids. V was trimmed by 4 bases and J by 6 bases, leaving 17 bases between them. Germline CDR1 is SGHRS and CDR2 is YFSETQ. The CDR3 loop is CASSPLVGGGEQYF. The CDR3 region has the DNA TGCGCCAGCAGCCCCCTGGTGGGAGGAGGCGAGCAGTACTTC.

This clone was seen a single time. The CDR3 DNA reads TGTGCCAGCTCACCACAGGGGGCAGGAGTGGAGACCCAGTACTTC. Protein: CASSPQGAGVETQYF. The chain has TRBV18 and TRBJ2-5; TRBD1 agrees at 7 bases. Trimming at V came to 1 base and at J to 5 bases, leaving 7 bases not matched to a gene. CDR1 KGHSH and CDR2 LQKENI come from the germline V gene. CDR3 length: 15 residues.

The chain uses TRBV5-4 and TRBJ2-7; 8 nucleotides agree with TRBD1. With V trimmed by 3 bases and J by 1 base, 6 bases remained unmatched. From germline, CDR1 is SGHNT and CDR2 YYREEE (reference sequence). The CDR3 is 15 amino acids. The CDR3 DNA is TGTGCCAGCAGCTCCCTGGGACAGGCATCCTACGAGCAGTACTTC. It specifies CASSSLGQASYEQYF. Filled out from reference TRBV5-4 and TRBJ2-7, the complete variable domain reads ETGVTQSPTHLIKTRGQQVTLRCSSQSGHNTVSWYQQALGQGPQFIFQYYREEENGRGNFPPRFSGLQFPNYSSELNVNALELDDSALYLCASSSLGQASYEQYFGPGTRLTVT.

V gene TRBV6-5 combines with J gene TRBJ1-4; D gene unclear. This CDR3 has 13 residues. V lost 3 bases and J lost 5, with 7 bases in between. CDR1 is MNHEY and CDR2 is SVGAGI in the germline V gene. CDR3 loop: CASSYSQNEKLFF. As DNA, the CDR3 is TGTGCCAGCAGTTATTCACAGAATGAAAAACTGTTTTTT.

This clone was seen just once. This chain uses TRBV5-1 with TRBJ2-5, with 9 bases that match TRBD2. Germline CDR1 and CDR2: SGHRS and YFSETQ. Losses at the gene ends were 4 bases for V and 5 bases for J; bases not matched to a gene: 3. CDR3 length: 13 residues. The CDR3 coding sequence is TGCGCCAGCAGCGTTAGCGGGGGCGAGACCCAGTACTTC. Amino acid sequence: CASSVSGGETQYF.

This clone was counted once. The rearrangement joins TRBV27 to TRBJ1-1; TRBD1 agrees at 12 bases. Germline trimming cut 6 bases from V and 3 bases from J; bases unmatched to any gene: 11. Germline lookup yields CDR1 MNHEY and CDR2 SMNVEV (reference sequence). CDR3 length: 17 amino acids. The CDR3 loop reads CASRTHGTGGPHTEAFF. The CDR3 DNA follows: TGTGCCAGCAGGACCCACGGGACAGGGGGCCCGCACACTGAAGCTTTCTTT.

V is TRBV4-3 and J is TRBJ2-7, with 8 bases identical to TRBD2. The trim removed 2 bases at V and 2 bases at J, leaving 5 bases unmatched. The CDR3 extends over 15 amino acids. Germline V gene data show CDR1 as LGHNA and CDR2 as YSLEER. The CDR3 bases are TGCGCCAGCAGCCAAAGGAGCGGGAGACCCTACGAGCAGTACTTC. This translates into CASSQRSGRPYEQYF.

The chain joins TRBV27 to TRBJ2-5; 11 nucleotides align to TRBD2. After removal of 5 bases from V and 1 base from J, the junction contained 9 bases not matched to a gene. CDR3 length: 17 amino acids. CDR1 and CDR2 from the germline V gene are MNHEY and SMNVEV (reference sequence). The DNA for the CDR3 is TGTGCCAGCAGTCCGTGGGGACTAGCGGCTTTCCAAGAGACCCAGTACTTC. Translating gives CASSPWGLAAFQETQYF.

This clone was observed once. The chain carries TRBV28 and TRBJ2-1, with TRBD1 matching 10 bases. V lost 2 bases and J lost 5; bases outside the gene matches: 6. The CDR3 contains 16 residues. Germline V gives CDR1 MDHEN, CDR2 SYDVKM. The CDR3: CASSLIGTGANNEQFF. The DNA of the CDR3 is TGTGCCAGCAGTTTAATCGGGACAGGGGCGAACAATGAGCAGTTCTTC. The full variable domain, its missing parts supplied by reference TRBV28 and TRBJ2-1, is DVKVTQSSRYLVKRTGEKVFLECVQDMDHENMFWYRQDPGLGLRLIYFSYDVKMKEKGDIPEGYSVSREKKERFSLILESASTNQTSMYLCASSLIGTGANNEQFFGPGTRLTVL.

The chain recombines TRBV4-1 with TRBJ2-7; 12 nucleotides agree with TRBD2. The CDR3 is 17 amino acids. Germline-derived CDR1 and CDR2 are MGHRA and YSYEKL. The V gene end was trimmed by 4 bases and the J gene end by 4 bases; junction bases not matched to a gene: 11. CDR3 coding DNA: TGCGCCAGCAGCCCCGCCACCTGGCTAGCGGGAGGGTACGAGCAGTACTTC. This gives the protein CASSPATWLAGGYEQYF.

V gene TRBV30 combines with J gene TRBJ2-2; a weak D match, TRBD1 (5 bases). Trimming left V 0 bases short and J 5 bases short, with 10 bases between. The germline V gene has CDR1 GTSNPN and CDR2 SVGIG (reference sequence). The CDR3 contains 14 residues. The CDR3 DNA reads as TGTGCCTGGAGTGTCCAGGGCATTACCGGGGAGCTGTTTTTT. Translation gives CAWSVQGITGELFF.

This clone appeared a single time. This chain connects TRBV27 to TRBJ2-3; the D gene is possibly TRBD2 (6 bases). Per germline, CDR1 MNHEY and CDR2 SMNVEV (reference sequence). V lost 6 bases, J lost 2 bases, and 9 bases lay in between. The CDR3 totals 13 residues. CDR3 protein: CASRPDYTDTQYF. The CDR3 region has the DNA TGTGCCAGCAGACCGGACTACACAGATACGCAGTATTTT.

The chain employs TRBV29-1 and TRBJ1-1, with 7 bases identical to TRBD1. The V gene end was trimmed by 3 bases and the J gene end by 11 bases; junction bases not matched to a gene: 27. The length of the CDR3 is 18 residues. CDR1 and CDR2 from the germline V gene are SQVTM and ANQGSEA. CDR3 sequence reads: CSVEPLAGTVGVLSGAFF. The CDR3 nucleotides read TGCAGCGTTGAGCCCTTGGCCGGGACAGTCGGCGTGCTGTCTGGGGCTTTCTTT.

The chain couples TRBV5-1 to TRBJ2-1; TRBD1 agrees at 11 bases. CDR3 length: 15 amino acids. CDR1 SGHRS and CDR2 YFSETQ come from the germline V gene. V lost 3 bases, J lost 8 bases, and 7 bases stayed unmatched. The CDR3 nucleotides read TGCGCCAGCAGCTCACAGGGACAGGGGGTCTATGAGCAGTTCTTC. This gives the protein CASSSQGQGVYEQFF.

This chain links TRBV7-2 with TRBJ1-2; TRBD1 might be the D (6 bases). V was pared by 1 base and J by 5 bases, with 14 bases between. CDR3 length: 15 residues. Germline CDR1 is SGHTA and CDR2 is FQGNSA. The CDR3 protein is CASSLERGREYGYTF. The CDR3 DNA is TGTGCCAGCAGCTTAGAACGGGGGCGGGAGTATGGCTACACCTTC.

For the CDR3, the DNA is TGTGCCAGCAGCGTAGTGTCCCAATCCCCCGAGCAGTACTTC. Translated: CASSVVSQSPEQYF. The V call is TRBV9, the J call TRBJ2-7, with D unresolved. V was trimmed by 0 bases and J by 6 bases, leaving 13 bases between them. The CDR3 has 14 residues. Germline values: CDR1 SGDLS, CDR2 YYNGEE.

The chain links TRBV10-2 to TRBJ2-3; TRBD2 matches 12 bases. Germline assignment: CDR1 WSHSY and CDR2 SAAADI. With 7 bases clipped from V and 2 bases from J, the junction kept 10 bases outside the gene matches. The CDR3 has 17 amino acids. CDR3 sequence: CASTTPRLAGDTDTQYF. The DNA of the CDR3 is TGCGCCAGCACTACTCCCCGACTAGCGGGAGACACAGATACGCAGTATTTT.

The V gene is TRBV7-9, the J gene TRBJ2-3; TRBD2 matches at 10 bases. The CDR3 loop spans 19 amino acids. V lost 3 bases and J lost 3; bases outside the gene matches: 15. Per the germline V gene, CDR1 is SEHNR and CDR2 is FQNEAQ (reference sequence). The CDR3 DNA sequence: TGTGCCAGCAGCTTCAGGCCCAGCGGGAGGGTTAGGCGGACAGATACGCAGTATTTT. The encoded protein is CASSFRPSGRVRRTDTQYF.

This rearrangement joins TRBV28 to TRBJ2-7, with D maybe TRBD1 (6 bases). The CDR3 is 13 amino acids. V was pared by 3 bases and J by 7 bases, with 13 bases between. From germline, CDR1 is MDHEN and CDR2 SYDVKM. Here the CDR3 DNA reads TGTGCCAGCAGTTTGCCCACAGGGTGGGAGCAGTACTTC. Its protein is CASSLPTGWEQYF.

V and J are TRBV11-2 and TRBJ1-2; 8 nucleotides line up with TRBD1. The CDR3 contains 13 residues. V was pared by 4 bases and J by 4 bases, with 2 bases of the junction left unmatched. The V gene's germline CDR1 is SGHAT and CDR2 FQNNGV. The DNA for the CDR3 is TGTGCCAGCAGCTCGGGACAGGCCTATGGCTACACCTTC. It encodes CASSSGQAYGYTF. The entire variable domain, with the rest obtained from reference TRBV11-2 and TRBJ1-2, is as follows: EAGVAQSPRYKIIEKRQSVAFWCNPISGHATLYWYQQILGQGPKLLIQFQNNGVVDDSQLPKDRFSAERLKGVDSTLKIQPAKLEDSAVYLCASSSGQAYGYTFGSGTRLTVV.

V gene TRBV7-9 combines with J gene TRBJ2-1; unclear D gene. The CDR3 extends over 11 amino acids. The V end lost 4 bases, the J end lost 6 bases, and 4 bases lay between the germline ends. Germline values: CDR1 SEHNR, CDR2 FQNEAQ (reference sequence). Written as DNA, the CDR3 is TGTGCCAGCAGCTCCATCAATGAGCAGTTCTTC. It specifies CASSSINEQFF. The full variable domain, with the rest looked up from reference TRBV7-9 and TRBJ2-1, is DTGVSQNPRHKITKRGQNVTFRCDPISEHNRLYWYRQTLGQGPEFLTYFQNEAQLEKSRLLSDRFSAERPKGSFSTLEIQRTEQGDSAMYLCASSSINEQFFGPGTRLTVL.

The chain links TRBV6-4 to TRBJ2-5, with D maybe TRBD2 (6 bases). The CDR3 loop spans 16 amino acids. Trimming left V 5 bases short and J 5 bases short, with 21 bases between. The germline CDR1 and CDR2 sequences are MRHNA and SNTAGT. CDR3 in DNA: TGTGCCAGCAGTCGAGATCGCAGGGACTTTAGGGAGACCCAGTACTTC. Residues: CASSRDRRDFRETQYF.

This clone was seen a few times. The chain recombines TRBV10-3 with TRBJ2-2; 7 bases agree with TRBD1. The CDR3 sequence is 15 residues long. Trimming removed 6 bases from V and 0 bases from J; junction bases left unmatched: 4. CDR1 and CDR2 from the germline V gene are ENHRY and SYGVKD. The CDR3 sequence: CAIRTGTANTGELFF. In DNA form, the CDR3 reads TGTGCCATCAGAACCGGGACAGCGAACACCGGGGAGCTGTTTTTT.